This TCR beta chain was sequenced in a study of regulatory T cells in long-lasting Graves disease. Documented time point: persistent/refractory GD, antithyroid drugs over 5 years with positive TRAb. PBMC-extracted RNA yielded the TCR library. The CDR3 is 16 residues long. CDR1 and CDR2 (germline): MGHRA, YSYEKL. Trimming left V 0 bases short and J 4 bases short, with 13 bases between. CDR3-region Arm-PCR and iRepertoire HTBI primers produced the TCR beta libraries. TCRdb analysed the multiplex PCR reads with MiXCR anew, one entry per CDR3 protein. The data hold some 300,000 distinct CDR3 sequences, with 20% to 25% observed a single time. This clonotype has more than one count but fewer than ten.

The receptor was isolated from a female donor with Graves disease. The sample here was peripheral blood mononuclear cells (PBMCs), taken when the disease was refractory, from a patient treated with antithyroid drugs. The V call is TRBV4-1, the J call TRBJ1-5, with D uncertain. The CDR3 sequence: CASSQELGAGNQPQHF. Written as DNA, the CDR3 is TGCGCCAGCAGCCAAGAATTGGGCGCGGGTAATCAGCCCCAGCATTTT.